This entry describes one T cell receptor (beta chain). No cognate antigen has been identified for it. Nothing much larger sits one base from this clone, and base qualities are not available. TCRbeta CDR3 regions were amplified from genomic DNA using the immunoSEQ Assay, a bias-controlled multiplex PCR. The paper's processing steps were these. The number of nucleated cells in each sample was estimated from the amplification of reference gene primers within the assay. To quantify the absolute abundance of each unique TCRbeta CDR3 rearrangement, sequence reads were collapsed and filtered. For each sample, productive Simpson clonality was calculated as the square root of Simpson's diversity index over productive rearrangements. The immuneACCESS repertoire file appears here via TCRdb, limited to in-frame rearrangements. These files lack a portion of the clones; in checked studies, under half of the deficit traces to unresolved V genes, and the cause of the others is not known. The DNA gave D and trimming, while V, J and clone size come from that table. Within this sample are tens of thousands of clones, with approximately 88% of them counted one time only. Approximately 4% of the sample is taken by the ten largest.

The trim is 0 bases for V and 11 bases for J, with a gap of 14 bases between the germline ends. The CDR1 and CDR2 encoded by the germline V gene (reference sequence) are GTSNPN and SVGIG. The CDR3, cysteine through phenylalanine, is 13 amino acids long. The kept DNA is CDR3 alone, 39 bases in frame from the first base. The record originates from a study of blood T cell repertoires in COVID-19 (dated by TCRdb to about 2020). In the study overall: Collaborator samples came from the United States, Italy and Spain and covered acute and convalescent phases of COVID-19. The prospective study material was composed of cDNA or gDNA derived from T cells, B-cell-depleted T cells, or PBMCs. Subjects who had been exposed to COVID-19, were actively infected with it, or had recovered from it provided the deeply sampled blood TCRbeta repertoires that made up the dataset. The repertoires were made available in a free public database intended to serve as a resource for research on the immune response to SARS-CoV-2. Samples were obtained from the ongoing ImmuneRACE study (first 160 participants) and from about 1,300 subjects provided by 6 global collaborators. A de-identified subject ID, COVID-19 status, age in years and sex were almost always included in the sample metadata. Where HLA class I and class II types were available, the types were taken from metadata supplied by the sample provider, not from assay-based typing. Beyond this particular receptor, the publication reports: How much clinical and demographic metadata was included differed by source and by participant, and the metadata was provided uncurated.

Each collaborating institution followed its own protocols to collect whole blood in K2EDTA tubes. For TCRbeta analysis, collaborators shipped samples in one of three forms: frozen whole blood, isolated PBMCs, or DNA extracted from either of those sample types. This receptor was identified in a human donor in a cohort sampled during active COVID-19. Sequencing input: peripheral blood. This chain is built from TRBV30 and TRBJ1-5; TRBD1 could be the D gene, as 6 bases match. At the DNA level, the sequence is TGTGCCTGGAGTGTAACAGGGCCGGGTTCCCAGCATTTT. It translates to CAWSVTGPGSQHF.